This T cell receptor (beta chain) was observed in a study of T cell clones after liver transplantation. For the study at large: Tolerance: complete withdrawal held at least one year, liver enzymes staying within twice normal.

Repertoires were generated with immunoSEQ multiplex PCR, while TCRdb's copy carries only in-frame clones and drops some. The sample holds about 120,000 clones; about nine tenths are singletons and the top ten take 0.83%. The source was CD4+ T cells from blood, collected 12 months after liver transplant. The origin of this receptor is a human patient who received a liver transplant. Some T cells may possibly be graft donor cells.

This CDR3 reads CASSSRLAGGFGEQYF. CDR3 nucleotide sequence: TGCGCCAGCAGCTCACGACTAGCGGGAGGATTCGGCGAGCAGTACTTC. This sequence joins TRBV4-1 and TRBJ2-7; 13 positions match TRBD2. The V and J ends lost 5 bases and 6 bases, in that order; junction bases with no gene match: 10. The germline V gene has CDR1 MGHRA and CDR2 YSYEKL. The CDR3 spans 16 residues.